The present entry profiles one T cell receptor (beta chain) with its context. The antigen is unknown. This same CDR3 is encoded by further DNA sequences in the sample. This record belongs to a study of shared clonotypes between healthy human individuals. Study-wide background: Each donor had three CD4 naive, three CD4 memory, two CD8 naive and one CD8 memory plate.

Overall study results and limits: Rarefaction revealed incomplete sorted-subset sequencing despite large depth. The naive CD4 repertoires of a few donors were compared, and around 4.7% of clonotypes were shared.

Study donors comprised healthy, HIV-negative adults devoid of recent acute infection or vaccination. The assay was immunoSEQ multiplex PCR, and TCRdb's table has in-frame clones only and misses some. The sample contains roughly 2,300,000 clones, just under 95% of which appear only once. The origin of this receptor is a man between 18 and 29 years old in good health. Some clones in this sample may be carry-over from other donors' samples. What was sequenced was naive CD4+ T cells from PBMCs. Sample subset: CD45RA+ positively selected.

CDR3 amino acids: CASSLGDSSYNEQFF. The CDR3 coding sequence is TGTGCCAGCAGCCTGGGGGACAGCTCCTACAATGAGCAGTTCTTC. The chain joins TRBV7-8 to TRBJ2-1, with TRBD1 matching 7 bases. CDR1 SGHVS and CDR2 FQNEAQ come from the germline V gene. This CDR3 has 15 amino acids. With V trimmed by 5 bases and J by 0 bases, 4 bases remained unmatched. The full variable domain, with the rest looked up from reference TRBV7-8 and TRBJ2-1, is GAGVSQSPRYKVAKRGQDVALRCDPISGHVSLFWYQQALGQGPEFLTYFQNEAQLDKSGLPSDRFFAERPEGSVSTLKIQRTQQEDSAVYLCASSLGDSSYNEQFFGPGTRLTVL.